These T cell receptor beta chains were read from a single sample in a study of Ad26.COV2.S vaccination and SARS-CoV-2 variants. Profiling relied on immunoSEQ multiplex PCR, and the TCRdb table lists in-frame clones only, not all of them. The table shows around 250,000 clones, with 87% occurring only once. The sequences come from peripheral blood, collected in a trial of Ad26.COV2.S vaccine versus placebo. The source of these receptors is a person aged 18 to 59 who received the Ad26.COV2.S COVID-19 vaccine or a placebo. Each CDR3 is given with its conserved first and last residue. Each record gives: V gene, CDR3 length, D gene, J gene, clone size, CDR3 protein, CDR3 DNA. The D gene is left open where the match is weak. Clone size is shown for a subset of rows, as once, few, many or a class of expanded clone.

TRBV29-1	14	TRBD1	TRBJ1-2	-	CSVLWTGNNYGYTF	TGCAGCGTACTCTGGACAGGGAACAACTATGGCTACACCTTC
TRBV7-6	17	TRBD1	TRBJ1-5	-	CASSLTGAQGAHQPQHF	TGTGCCAGCAGCTTAACGGGGGCACAGGGGGCACATCAGCCCCAGCATTTT
TRBV27	15	-	TRBJ1-1	once	CASSRAGDYHTEAFF	TGTGCCAGCAGTAGGGCCGGGGATTATCACACTGAAGCTTTCTTT
TRBV5-6	11	-	TRBJ1-1	-	CASSLAGVAFF	TGTGCCAGCAGCTTGGCAGGGGTCGCTTTCTTT
TRBV3-1/TRBV3-2	16	-	TRBJ1-3	-	CASRHHTGSSGNTIYF	TGTGCCAGCAGACACCACACAGGGTCTTCTGGAAACACCATATATTTT
TRBV6-6	14	-	TRBJ2-1	-	CASRRTSTDNEQFF	TGTGCCAGCAGACGGACTTCCACCGACAATGAGCAGTTCTTC
TRBV19	16	TRBD1	TRBJ1-2	-	CASSKEQSTGFHGYTF	TGTGCCAGTAGTAAGGAGCAATCGACAGGGTTCCATGGCTACACCTTC
TRBV6-1	16	TRBD1	TRBJ2-4	-	CASSVWKGQLKNIQYF	TGTGCCAGCAGTGTCTGGAAGGGACAGCTCAAAAACATTCAGTACTTC
TRBV3-1/TRBV3-2	13	-	TRBJ1-1	few	CASSQVGDTEAFF	TGTGCCAGCAGCCAAGTCGGGGACACTGAAGCTTTCTTT
TRBV19	17	-	TRBJ2-3	-	CASSIDSGTPSTDTQYF	TGTGCCAGTAGTATAGATAGTGGAACACCTAGCACAGATACGCAGTATTTT
TRBV2	15	-	TRBJ1-4	-	CASSPLGLSNEKLFF	TGTGCCAGCAGTCCCTTGGGACTGAGTAATGAAAAACTGTTTTTT
TRBV6-2/TRBV6-3	13	-	TRBJ2-5	-	CASSFVLQETQYF	TGTGCCAGCAGTTTCGTACTCCAAGAGACCCAGTACTTC
TRBV6-2/TRBV6-3	15	-	TRBJ2-7	-	CASSYEEYRSYEQYF	TGTGCCAGCAGTTATGAGGAGTATCGTTCCTACGAGCAGTACTTC
TRBV10-1	14	TRBD1	TRBJ1-1	-	CASSEQGWNTEAFF	TGCGCCAGCAGTGAACAGGGGTGGAACACTGAAGCTTTCTTT
TRBV2	15	TRBD1	TRBJ2-6	-	CASSETGLGANVLTF	TGTGCCAGCAGCGAGACAGGGCTCGGGGCCAACGTCCTGACTTTC
TRBV5-1	15	-	TRBJ1-1	-	CASSPGGLRVTEAFF	TGCGCCAGCAGCCCGGGGGGACTTCGGGTCACTGAAGCTTTCTTT
TRBV6-5	14	-	TRBJ1-2	-	CASSFLQGAYGYTF	TGTGCCAGCAGTTTCCTCCAGGGTGCCTATGGCTACACCTTC
TRBV7-2	15	-	TRBJ2-1	-	CASSLFATSKDEQFF	TGTGCCAGCAGCTTATTCGCGACTAGTAAAGATGAGCAGTTCTTC
TRBV5-5	16	TRBD1	TRBJ2-3	-	CASSPPRDRGQDTQYF	TGTGCCAGCAGCCCCCCCCGGGACAGGGGGCAAGATACGCAGTATTTT
TRBV5-1	16	-	TRBJ2-3	-	CASSLEPKDPPDTQYF	TGCGCCAGCAGCTTGGAGCCAAAAGACCCACCAGATACGCAGTATTTT
TRBV15	14	TRBD1	TRBJ2-1	-	CATSRDQGDFWQFF	TGTGCCACCAGCAGAGATCAGGGGGATTTCTGGCAGTTCTTC
TRBV5-1	15	-	TRBJ2-7	-	CASSPGGRISYEQYF	TGCGCCAGCAGCCCCGGTGGCAGGATTTCCTACGAGCAGTACTTC
TRBV18	14	-	TRBJ2-3	-	CASSPPGLSGRGYF	TGTGCCAGCTCACCCCCGGGTTTGTCAGGCCGTGGATATTTT
TRBV30	14	-	TRBJ2-2	-	CAWSVGHVTGELFF	TGTGCCTGGAGTGTTGGACACGTCACCGGGGAGCTGTTTTTT
TRBV27	17	TRBD2	TRBJ2-2	once	CASSLGPSGGGTGELFF	TGTGCCAGCAGTTTAGGGCCATCCGGGGGGGGCACCGGGGAGCTGTTTTTT
TRBV20-1	14	-	TRBJ1-2	-	CSASRREKSYGYTF	TGCAGTGCTAGTCGCAGGGAAAAGTCCTATGGCTACACCTTC
TRBV28	15	TRBD1	TRBJ1-3	-	CASSSSGGSGNTIYF	TGTGCCAGCAGTTCTTCAGGGGGCTCTGGAAACACCATATATTTT
TRBV7-6	16	-	TRBJ1-1	few	CASSEKTGAWGPEAFF	TGTGCCAGCAGCGAAAAGACAGGAGCGTGGGGCCCTGAAGCTTTCTTT
TRBV6-5	15	TRBD1	TRBJ1-6	-	CASTIDRGYNSPLHF	TGTGCCAGCACCATCGACAGGGGATATAATTCACCCCTCCACTTT
TRBV11-2	13	-	TRBJ1-1	-	CASSLRQNTEAFF	TGTGCCAGCAGTTTACGACAGAACACTGAAGCTTTCTTT
TRBV29-1	13	-	TRBJ2-2	-	CSVGASNTGELFF	TGCAGCGTTGGTGCGTCGAACACCGGGGAGCTGTTTTTT
TRBV27	14	-	TRBJ2-1	-	CASSLPDSYNEQFF	TGTGCCAGCAGTTTACCCGACAGCTACAATGAGCAGTTCTTC
TRBV19	13	-	TRBJ1-1	-	CASSWQGNSEAFF	TGTGCCAGTAGTTGGCAGGGGAATAGTGAAGCTTTCTTT
TRBV14	13	-	TRBJ2-2	-	CASSPQYTGELFF	TGTGCCAGCAGCCCACAGTACACCGGGGAGCTGTTTTTT
TRBV6-2/TRBV6-3	12	TRBD1	TRBJ2-7	-	CASSYTLGQDYF	TGTGCCAGCAGTTACACCCTGGGACAGGATTACTTC
TRBV18	14	-	TRBJ2-2	-	CASSLKQGSGELFF	TGTGCCAGCTCACTAAAACAGGGTTCCGGGGAGCTGTTTTTT
TRBV12-3/TRBV12-4	13	-	TRBJ1-2	-	CASSLVLNYGYTF	TGTGCCAGCAGTTTGGTACTTAACTATGGCTACACCTTC
TRBV5-4	16	-	TRBJ2-1	-	CASSRVPYPPYNEQFF	TGTGCCAGCAGCAGGGTGCCATACCCCCCCTACAATGAGCAGTTCTTC
TRBV10-3	14	-	TRBJ1-5	-	CAISDRPSNQPQHF	TGTGCCATCAGTGATCGACCAAGCAATCAGCCCCAGCATTTT
TRBV7-9	16	-	TRBJ2-2	-	CASPNGPQEDTGELFF	TGTGCCAGCCCCAACGGGCCCCAGGAGGACACCGGGGAGCTGTTTTTT
TRBV27	13	-	TRBJ1-1	-	CASSYQGPTEAFF	TGTGCCAGCAGTTATCAGGGGCCCACTGAAGCTTTCTTT
TRBV5-4	16	TRBD1	TRBJ1-6	-	CASSLGPGTGNSPLHF	TGTGCCAGCAGCTTGGGCCCAGGGACAGGTAATTCACCCCTCCACTTT
TRBV5-1	14	-	TRBJ2-1	-	CASSLGTPLNEQFF	TGCGCCAGCAGCCTCGGGACTCCTCTCAATGAGCAGTTCTTC
TRBV10-3	12	-	TRBJ1-5	-	CAISQGNQPQHF	TGTGCCATCAGCCAGGGTAATCAGCCCCAGCATTTT
TRBV7-9	16	-	TRBJ1-4	-	CASSLALGATNEKLFF	TGTGCCAGCAGCTTAGCCTTAGGGGCAACTAATGAAAAACTGTTTTTT
TRBV19	14	-	TRBJ2-3	-	CASSIDGRTDTQYF	TGTGCCAGTAGTATAGATGGAAGAACAGATACGCAGTATTTT
TRBV19	13	-	TRBJ1-1	-	CASSHRVNAEAFF	TGTGCCAGTAGTCACCGGGTGAACGCTGAAGCTTTCTTT
TRBV6-5	14	-	TRBJ1-1	-	CASSQWGPTTEAFF	TGTGCCAGCAGTCAATGGGGGCCGACCACTGAAGCTTTCTTT
TRBV9	13	-	TRBJ1-1	-	CASSVRLNTEAFF	TGTGCCAGCAGCGTTAGGTTGAACACTGAAGCTTTCTTT
TRBV3-1/TRBV3-2	16	-	TRBJ1-2	-	CASSQEGLQGIYGYTF	TGTGCCAGCAGCCAAGAAGGGCTACAGGGAATCTATGGCTACACCTTC
TRBV4-2	14	-	TRBJ1-2	-	CASSQALGGGDYTF	TGTGCCAGCAGCCAAGCCCTAGGGGGGGGTGACTACACCTTC
TRBV7-2	14	-	TRBJ2-7	-	CASSLVADSYEQYF	TGTGCCAGCAGCTTAGTAGCGGACTCCTACGAGCAGTACTTC
TRBV18	14	-	TRBJ1-4	-	CASSPGAGNEKLFF	TGTGCCAGCTCACCAGGGGCCGGTAATGAAAAACTGTTTTTT
TRBV3-1/TRBV3-2	14	-	TRBJ2-4	-	CASSARDGKNIQYF	TGTGCCAGCAGCGCACGGGACGGTAAAAACATTCAGTACTTC
TRBV4-1	14	-	TRBJ1-1	-	CASSQESRGTEAFF	TGCGCCAGCAGCCAAGAATCGCGGGGGACTGAAGCTTTCTTT
TRBV5-4	15	TRBD2	TRBJ2-7	-	CASSSSSGISYEQYF	TGTGCCAGCAGCTCTTCTAGCGGGATTTCCTACGAGCAGTACTTC
TRBV30	16	TRBD2	TRBJ2-5	-	CAWSVLAGGLQETQYF	TGTGCCTGGAGTGTACTAGCGGGGGGCCTCCAAGAGACCCAGTACTTC
TRBV7-9	15	-	TRBJ1-2	-	CASSLGSLHNYGYTF	TGTGCCAGCAGCCTGGGCAGCCTCCACAACTATGGCTACACCTTC
TRBV3-1/TRBV3-2	14	TRBD1	TRBJ1-1	-	CASSQEDRGTEAFF	TGTGCCAGCAGCCAAGAGGACAGGGGGACTGAAGCTTTCTTT